Described below is a single TCR beta chain sequence and its context. The entry originates in a study of blood T cell repertoires in COVID-19. Trimming shortened V by 1 base and J by 1 base, and 11 bases separated the two germline ends. Germline V gives CDR1 SQVTM, CDR2 ANQGSEA. The CDR3 spans 14 residues. Sequencing was performed with immunoSEQ multiplex PCR; in TCRdb, only in-frame clones are kept and a portion is missing. The sample contains 200,000 to 250,000 clones, approximately 82% of which appear only once. The receptor's source is a woman over 75 with acute or convalescent COVID-19. V and J are TRBV29-1 and TRBJ2-7, with a tentative D call TRBD1 (6 bases). Input material: peripheral blood. CDR3 residues: CSVEVRGRSYEQYF. The CDR3 DNA sequence: TGCAGCGTTGAAGTAAGGGGGAGATCCTACGAGCAGTACTTC.